Presented here are 5 T cell receptor beta chains from one specimen sequenced in a study of radiotherapy plus CTLA-4 blockade in lung cancer. TCRdb keeps only in-frame clones here, not all; method: immunoSEQ multiplex PCR. The sample gives about 51,000 clones, 75% to 80% of which show up once; over 2% is in the top ten. The material sequenced was peripheral blood, taken from a patient treated with radiotherapy plus ipilimumab. These receptor sequences come from a human donor with non-small cell lung cancer whose response to radiotherapy plus ipilimumab could not be evaluated.

CDR3 region: CASSLPTGEGQPQHF. The CDR3 DNA sequence: TGTGCCAGCAGCTTACCGACAGGGGAGGGTCAGCCCCAGCATTTT. The V and J genes are TRBV7-3 and TRBJ1-5, with TRBD1 matching 8 bases. The CDR3 spans 15 residues. J gave up 6 bases and V 2 bases, and 6 bases lay outside the gene matches. Germline CDR1 SGHTA, CDR2 FQGTGA.

This clone has just a few counts. V and J are TRBV7-2 and TRBJ2-2; TRBD2 agrees at 7 bases. Germline V gives CDR1 SGHTA, CDR2 FQGNSA. This CDR3 region has 16 residues. The ends lost 7 bases at V and 2 bases at J; junction bases unmatched: 10. Here the CDR3 reads CASTLWGRGNTGELFF. CDR3 nucleotides: TGTGCCAGCACCCTTTGGGGGAGGGGAAACACCGGGGAGCTGTTTTTT.

The chain links TRBV28 to TRBJ2-7, with a possible D match to TRBD1 (6 bases). The CDR3 length is 12 residues. Germline CDR1 is MDHEN and CDR2 is SYDVKM. The ends were cut back, 6 bases at V and 0 bases at J, with 6 bases in the middle. DNA for the CDR3: TGTGCCAGCAGACAGGGCTCCTACGAGCAGTACTTC. Translating gives CASRQGSYEQYF.

In DNA, the CDR3 is TGTGCCAGTTACCGGGACAGGTACAATGAGCAGTTCTTC. It specifies CASYRDRYNEQFF. This chain joins TRBV28 and TRBJ2-1, with 8 bases identical to TRBD1. Germline V lookup: CDR1 MDHEN, CDR2 SYDVKM. The CDR3 sequence is 13 residues long. J was trimmed by 4 bases and V by 9 bases; bases with no gene match: 5.

A remark on this clone: In the same sample, other DNA sequences code for this CDR3. The chain couples TRBV9 to TRBJ2-1; 9 bases match TRBD2. CDR3 length: 15 residues. Germline CDR1 and CDR2: SGDLS and YYNGEE. V was clipped by 0 bases and J by 2 bases; unmatched bases: 0. In DNA form, the CDR3 reads TGTGCCAGCAGCGTAGGACTAGCGGCCTACAATGAGCAGTTCTTC. Amino acids: CASSVGLAAYNEQFF.